A selection of T cell receptor beta chains follows, all from one sample in a study of T cell repertoires in cytomegalovirus infection. TCRdb independently ran MiXCR on the reads; one entry per CDR3 protein. The sample shows 350,000 to 500,000 distinct CDR3 sequences, 30% to 40% of them seen only once. Input material: PBMCs. These receptors all stem from a human donor in good health (CMV status not recorded). Some clones in this sample may be carry-over from other donors' samples. CDR3s include the opening cysteine and the closing phenylalanine or tryptophan. The order of the fields is D gene, V gene, J gene, clone size, CDR3 DNA, CDR3 protein. A D gene is named only where the DNA matches it firmly. Size values are once, few and many counts, or a class for expanded clones, and some rows have none.

.	TRBV24-1	TRBJ2-3	few	TGTGCCACCAGTGATCGCAGGGGAGCGGGCACAGATACGCAGTATTTT	CATSDRRGAGTDTQYF
TRBD1	TRBV20-1	TRBJ1-2	few	TGCAGTGCTTTAGTACCCGGGGACAGGGGGCGAGGCTATGGCTACACCTTC	CSALVPGDRGRGYGYTF
.	TRBV7-2	TRBJ2-5	.	TGTGCCAGCCTATACAACTTGAGGGAGACCCAGTACTTC	CASLYNLRETQYF
TRBD2	TRBV6-6	TRBJ2-1	.	TGTGCCAGCAGTTACTCAAGGACTAGCTACGCGAATGAGCAGTTCTTC	CASSYSRTSYANEQFF
TRBD1	TRBV11-2	TRBJ2-4	many	TGTGCCAGCAGCGAAGGGGGCCCCAGTCTCCTTGGGGCCAAAAACATTCAGTACTTC	CASSEGGPSLLGAKNIQYF
TRBD1	TRBV6-8	TRBJ2-7	few	TGTGCCAGCAGCCGGAACAGGGGCAATCCTTACGAGCAGTACTTC	CASSRNRGNPYEQYF
.	TRBV29-1	TRBJ2-7	.	TGCAGCGCCCTAAAGGGGAACTCCTACGAGCAGTACTTC	CSALKGNSYEQYF
.	TRBV25-1	TRBJ1-2	once	TGTGCCAGCAGTGCAAGGGGGAACTATGGCTACACCTTC	CASSARGNYGYTF
TRBD2	TRBV28	TRBJ2-5	few	TGTGCCAGCGGGGGGGACCAAGAGACCCAGTACTTC	CASGGDQETQYF
.	TRBV7-2	TRBJ2-7	many	TGTGCCAGCAGCTTAGGGGACGGCTACGAGCAGTACTTC	CASSLGDGYEQYF
.	TRBV4-1	TRBJ1-4	few	TGCGCCAGCAGCCAGCACGAGAGTGCAACTAATGAAAAACTGTTTTTT	CASSQHESATNEKLFF
.	TRBV7-2	TRBJ2-3	.	TGTGCCAGCAGCCCTACGGGCCATAGCAGAGATACGCAGTATTTT	CASSPTGHSRDTQYF
.	TRBV14	TRBJ2-2	.	TGTGCCAGAAGCTCCCAACTAGCCGGGGATCTGTTTTTT	CARSSQLAGDLFF
.	TRBV27	TRBJ2-2	.	TGTGCCAGCAGCACCAGGGTCTCATCCACCGGGGAGCTGTTTTTT	CASSTRVSSTGELFF
.	TRBV11-2	TRBJ2-3	few	TGTGCCAGCAGCCCCCGAGGGTTCGTACCCACAGATACGCAGTATTTT	CASSPRGFVPTDTQYF
.	TRBV24-1	TRBJ2-5	many	TGTGCCACCAGTGATTGGAATGGTCTGCAAGAGACCCAGTACTTC	CATSDWNGLQETQYF
TRBD1	TRBV6-2/TRBV6-3	TRBJ2-1	.	TGTGCCAGCAGTTTTCACCCCGGGACAGGGACCAATGAGCAGTTCTTC	CASSFHPGTGTNEQFF
TRBD1	TRBV15	TRBJ2-4	few	TGTGCCACCAGCAGAGATCTGGGACAGTCCAAAAACATTCAGTACTTC	CATSRDLGQSKNIQYF
TRBD2	TRBV6-2/TRBV6-3	TRBJ2-5	.	TGTGCCAGCAGCAGGGGGACTAGCCCACAAGAGACCCAGTACTTC	CASSRGTSPQETQYF
TRBD2	TRBV20-1	TRBJ2-2	.	TGCAGTGCTAGAGATCCGGCTAGCGGGGGGGCCGCCGGGGAGCTGTTTTTT	CSARDPASGGAAGELFF
.	TRBV6-1	TRBJ2-3	few	TGTGCCAGCAGCCCCCCGGGGGGCCCTAGCACAGATACGCAGTATTTT	CASSPPGGPSTDTQYF
.	TRBV29-1	TRBJ2-7	.	TGCAGCGTCGGCGGGCTGGGGCTCTACGAGCAGTACTTC	CSVGGLGLYEQYF
TRBD1	TRBV7-8	TRBJ1-6	many	TGTGCCAGCAGCCCACTTTTTAGACAGGGTTTTGCTGATTCACCCCTCCACTTT	CASSPLFRQGFADSPLHF
.	TRBV5-6	TRBJ1-2	.	TGTGCCAGCAGCTTGTGGCCAGCCTATGGCTCCACCTTC	CASSLWPAYGSTF
.	TRBV12-3/TRBV12-4	TRBJ2-2	few	TGTGCCAGCAGTTTAGACGACCGCCAGGAGCTGTTTTTT	CASSLDDRQELFF
.	TRBV4-3	TRBJ2-6	few	TGCGCCAGCAGCCAAGAACCTGGGGGTTCTGGGGCCAACGTCCTGACTTTC	CASSQEPGGSGANVLTF
.	TRBV11-2	TRBJ2-5	once	TGTGCCAGCAGCTTGTGGGGCGCCCCCAAGACCCAGTACTTC	CASSLWGAPKTQYF
.	TRBV4-1	TRBJ1-2	once	TGCGCCAGCAGCCATGAATCTCAGGCCCCCTATGGCTACACCTTC	CASSHESQAPYGYTF
TRBD1	TRBV5-1	TRBJ2-7	.	TGCGCCAGCAGCTTGGCCGGCGGACAGGGGTCCTACGAGCAGTACTTC	CASSLAGGQGSYEQYF
.	TRBV7-6	TRBJ1-6	few	TGTGCCAGCAGCCAATCGAGTTTCCCCCTCCACTTT	CASSQSSFPLHF
TRBD1	TRBV5-4	TRBJ1-1	.	TGTGCCAGCAGCCACGACAGGGGGCGTGGATACACTGAAGCTTTCTTT	CASSHDRGRGYTEAFF
.	TRBV5-1	TRBJ2-5	once	TGCGCCAGCAGCTTGACGGGGGCTAGGGAGACCCAGTACTTC	CASSLTGARETQYF
.	TRBV7-8	TRBJ2-7	many	TGTGCCAGCAGTCCTTTAGGGGTCGAGCAGTACTTC	CASSPLGVEQYF
TRBD2	TRBV7-8	TRBJ2-2	.	TGTGCCAGCAGCTTAGTTAGCGGGGGCACCGGGGAGCTGTTTTTT	CASSLVSGGTGELFF
.	TRBV12-5	TRBJ2-2	few	TGTGCTAGTGCCTGGGGCGGGGGGGAGCTGTTTTTT	CASAWGGGELFF
.	TRBV2	TRBJ1-1	.	TGTGCCAGCAGTCAGGTACTAGCTGAAGCTTTCTTT	CASSQVLAEAFF
.	TRBV28	TRBJ1-2	.	TGTGCCAGCAGTCTAGGGGGGGCCGCGACTAGCTATGGCTACACCTTC	CASSLGGAATSYGYTF
.	TRBV4-3	TRBJ1-5	.	TGCGCCAGCAGCCAAGTGGCGGGGTTTGCTCAGCCCCAGCATTTT	CASSQVAGFAQPQHF
.	TRBV7-6	TRBJ2-2	many	TGTGCCAGCAGCTTGGGGCCCGGGGAGCTGTTTTTT	CASSLGPGELFF
.	TRBV28	TRBJ1-3	.	TGTGCCACCAGGGCCCCGAGGGGCTCTGGAAACACCATATATTTT	CATRAPRGSGNTIYF
.	TRBV5-6	TRBJ1-6	few	TGTGCCAGCAGCCAGGGACACCCACGGAGCTCCTATAATTCACCCCTCCACTTT	CASSQGHPRSSYNSPLHF
.	TRBV7-8	TRBJ2-5	.	TGTGCCAGCAGCTGGGGGTTGGGGGCCGAGACCCAGTACTTC	CASSWGLGAETQYF
.	TRBV12-3/TRBV12-4	TRBJ2-7	.	TGTGCCAGCAGTTTGCGTGCCAGCTCCTACGAGCAGTACTTC	CASSLRASSYEQYF